A single T cell receptor (beta chain) is shown here with its context. From germline, CDR1 is MDHEN and CDR2 SYDVKM. This CDR3 has 11 residues. Trimming stripped 3 bases from V and 8 bases from J, with 7 bases between. Then a second PCR, running about 6 to 11 cycles, was carried out with a sample-barcoded 5' primer and a J-beta primer mix. From the 5' RACE reads, TCRdb called clonotypes with MiXCR, one entry per CDR3 protein. The data show about 780,000 distinct CDR3 sequences, with 46% seen just once and roughly 18% held by the top ten. The data derive from a study of blood T cells in healthy people across ages.

The rearrangement joins TRBV28 to TRBJ1-2, with D hard to call. This clonotype was obtained from an elderly man in good health. What was sequenced was blood. The CDR3 here is CASSFVRGYTF. The DNA for the CDR3 is TGTGCCAGCAGTTTTGTCCGAGGCTACACCTTC.